This TCR beta chain was identified during a study of T cells in tuberculosis. Points from the study as a whole: GMM-specific TCRs were nearer to active tuberculosis alpha repertoires, suggesting expansion.

The protocol was immunoSEQ multiplex PCR, while the TCRdb copy is restricted to in-frame clones and leaves out a portion. The sample lists about 36,000 clones; 85% to 95% were seen once. This clone is a singleton in its sample. Its antigen is currently unknown. Sequencing was carried out using PBMCs. The TCR comes from a donor aged 10 to 29 with latent tuberculosis or without tuberculosis infection.

The CDR3 nucleotides read TGTGCCAGTAGTATTACCGTCCGGGACAGGGTCTACGAGCAGTACTTC. Translated: CASSITVRDRVYEQYF. The J gene is TRBJ2-7, the V gene TRBV19, with 9 bases identical to TRBD1. Trimming cost V 3 bases and J 3 bases; bases outside gene matches: 9. This CDR3 is 16 amino acids long. CDR1 and CDR2 from the germline V gene are LNHDA and SQIVND (reference sequence).